The T cell receptor (beta chain) under discussion was sequenced for a study of CD8 T cells in Susac syndrome. Through negative isolation, CD4+ and CD8+ T cells were obtained, while TEMRA cells were enriched using FACS. After extraction with the RNeasy kit, about 0.45 to 1 ug of the RNA was reverse transcribed using random hexamers. Amplification of the TCR beta CDR3 was carried out by immunoSEQ multiplex PCR, which spanned a total of 54 Vbeta and 13 Jbeta segments. TCRdb analysed the immunoSEQ multiplex PCR reads with MiXCR anew, one entry per CDR3 protein. The sample holds roughly 67,000 distinct CDR3 sequences; just under 95% are singletons and the top ten take 0.35% to 0.5%. This CDR3 spans 14 amino acids. V was cut by 4 bases and J by 1 base, with 10 bases left in between. Germline V gene sequence: CDR1 PRHDT, CDR2 FYEKMQ (reference sequence).

Sequencing was carried out using CD8+ T cells from PBMCs. This sequence joins TRBV13 and TRBJ1-1, with D hard to call. The TCR originated in a human donor with multiple sclerosis. This CDR3 reads CASSYGLPNTEAFF. In DNA, the CDR3 is TGTGCCAGCAGCTACGGACTCCCGAACACTGAAGCTTTCTTT. The variable domain in full, with the rest retrieved from reference TRBV13 and TRBJ1-1, is AAGVIQSPRHLIKEKRETATLKCYPIPRHDTVYWYQQGPGQDPQFLISFYEKMQSDKGSIPDRFSAQQFSDYHSELNMSSLELGDSALYFCASSYGLPNTEAFFGQGTRLTVV.